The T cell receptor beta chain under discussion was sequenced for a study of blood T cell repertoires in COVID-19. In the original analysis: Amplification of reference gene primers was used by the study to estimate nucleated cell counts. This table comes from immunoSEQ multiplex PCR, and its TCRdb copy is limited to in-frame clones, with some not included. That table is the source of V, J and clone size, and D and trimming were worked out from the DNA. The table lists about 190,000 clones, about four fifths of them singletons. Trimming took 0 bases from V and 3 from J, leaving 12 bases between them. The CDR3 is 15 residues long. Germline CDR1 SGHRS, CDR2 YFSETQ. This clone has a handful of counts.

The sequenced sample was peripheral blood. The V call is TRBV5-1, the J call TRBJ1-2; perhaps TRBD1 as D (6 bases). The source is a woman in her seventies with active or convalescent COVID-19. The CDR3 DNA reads TGCGCCAGCAGCTTGGGGATGGGACACTACTATGGCTACACCTTC. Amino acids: CASSLGMGHYYGYTF.